A single sample is the source of the 25 T cell receptor beta chains below, sequenced in a study of OX40 agonist ivuxolimab in advanced cancers. Using immunoSEQ multiplex PCR, the repertoire was profiled, and TCRdb retains in-frame clones only, with some absent. The sample consists of under 60,000 clones, roughly 82% of them appearing once. The sample consisted of CD4+ or CD8+ T cells sorted from blood, taken in a trial of the OX40 agonist ivuxolimab. These receptors originate from an adult with an advanced solid tumor such as melanoma, head and neck, liver or kidney cancer.

The gene calls are TRBV5-1 and TRBJ1-5; a possible D gene is TRBD1 (5 bases). This CDR3 has 15 amino acids. Germline assignment: CDR1 SGHRS and CDR2 YFSETQ. Trimming stripped 5 bases from V and 3 bases from J, with 15 bases between. The CDR3 here is CASSVGADFNQPQHF. As DNA, the CDR3 is TGCGCCAGCAGTGTCGGGGCAGACTTCAATCAGCCCCAGCATTTT.

The chain has TRBV6-1 and TRBJ1-5; 8 nucleotides line up with TRBD1. The CDR3 length is 15 residues. Germline V gene sequence: CDR1 MNHNS, CDR2 SASEGT. The V segment lost 6 bases and the J segment 9 bases; nucleotides outside the gene matches: 13. The CDR3 nucleotides read TGTGCCAGCAGGGATGGACAGGGACTTGGCGGGCCCCAGCATTTT. Translated: CASRDGQGLGGPQHF.

J is TRBJ2-7 and V is TRBV4-3; weak D call: TRBD2 (5 bases). In germline, CDR1 is LGHNA, CDR2 YSLEER. The CDR3 consists of 14 residues. Trimming stripped 0 bases from V and 0 bases from J, with 6 bases between. CDR3 DNA sequence: TGCGCCAGCAGCCAAGACGGGAACTCCTACGAGCAGTACTTC. Translating gives CASSQDGNSYEQYF.

V gene TRBV7-2 combines with J gene TRBJ2-5; D uncertain. Germline V gene data show CDR1 as SGHTA and CDR2 as FQGNSA. The V end was cut by 4 bases, the J end by 7 bases, with 10 bases between. The CDR3 is 12 residues long. The chain's CDR3 is CASSSYSPTQYF. The CDR3 DNA sequence: TGTGCCAGCAGCTCTTACTCTCCGACCCAGTACTTC.

Here the CDR3 reads CASSEFGQGAEAFF. CDR3 sequence (DNA): TGCGCCAGCAGCGAATTCGGACAGGGGGCTGAAGCTTTCTTT. The genes are TRBV5-1 and TRBJ1-1, with 10 positions matching TRBD1. Germline V gene sequence: CDR1 SGHRS, CDR2 YFSETQ. The CDR3 is made up of 14 amino acids. J lost 6 bases, V lost 4 bases, and 6 bases had no gene match.

There are a few counts of this clone. CDR3 nucleotide sequence: TGTGCCAGCAGCTTGGCCGGGAGGGGATATGAGCAGTTCTTC. It codes for CASSLAGRGYEQFF. The chain has TRBV5-4 and TRBJ2-1, with 8 bases lining up with TRBD2. V shed 0 bases and J 8 bases; nucleotides not matched to a gene: 4. From germline, CDR1 is SGHNT and CDR2 YYREEE (reference sequence). The CDR3 length is 14 residues.

V usage is TRBV15 and J usage is TRBJ2-7, with D unclear. The CDR3 is 12 amino acids. The V and J ends lost 0 bases and 5 bases respectively, with 5 bases between them. Germline lookup yields CDR1 LNHNV and CDR2 YYDKDF (reference sequence). The CDR3 region is CATSRDIHEQYF. For the CDR3, the DNA is TGTGCCACCAGCAGAGATATCCACGAGCAGTACTTC.

This chain connects TRBV7-2 to TRBJ1-3, with D unclear. The CDR3 loop spans 14 amino acids. Trimming stripped 5 bases from V and 2 bases from J, with 10 bases between. Looked up from germline, CDR1 is SGHTA and CDR2 is FQGNSA. CDR3 in amino acids: CASSLTNAGNTIYF. The CDR3 coding sequence is TGTGCCAGCAGCCTGACGAATGCTGGAAACACCATATATTTT.

This chain links TRBV18 with TRBJ1-2; 7 positions agree with TRBD1. Losses at the gene ends were 7 bases for V and 3 bases for J; bases not matched to a gene: 11. Germline V lookup: CDR1 KGHSH, CDR2 LQKENI. There are 15 residues in the CDR3. The CDR3 loop is CASLPTTGEDYGYTF. DNA for the CDR3: TGTGCCAGCTTGCCAACTACAGGGGAGGACTATGGCTACACCTTC. Full variable domain (missing parts from reference TRBV18 and TRBJ1-2): NAGVMQNPRHLVRRRGQEARLRCSPMKGHSHVYWYRQLPEEGLKFMVYLQKENIIDESGMPKERFSAEFPKEGPSILRIQQVVRGDSAAYFCASLPTTGEDYGYTFGSGTRLTVV.

The rearrangement joins TRBV5-1 to TRBJ2-7, with D unclear. The CDR3 has 13 amino acids. Trimming took off 5 bases at V and 2 bases at J, with 11 bases between the two ends. Germline CDR1 is SGHRS and CDR2 is YFSETQ. As DNA, the CDR3 is TGCGCCAGCAGAGAGCCCAGTACCTACGAGCAGTACTTC. It specifies CASREPSTYEQYF. Complete variable domain (other parts from reference TRBV5-1 and TRBJ2-7): KAGVTQTPRYLIKTRGQQVTLSCSPISGHRSVSWYQQTPGQGLQFLFEYFSETQRNKGNFPGRFSGRQFSNSRSEMNVSTLELGDSALYLCASREPSTYEQYFGPGTRLTVT.

V is TRBV5-6 and J is TRBJ1-6; 7 bases are shared with TRBD1. The CDR3 has 16 amino acids. Trimming at V came to 4 bases and at J to 5 bases, leaving 9 bases not matched to a gene. Germline values: CDR1 SGHDT, CDR2 YYEEEE. The CDR3 DNA sequence: TGTGCCAGCAGCCAGGACAGGAGACCCCATAATTCACCCCTCCACTTT. Translated, it gives CASSQDRRPHNSPLHF. Drawing the rest from reference TRBV5-6 and TRBJ1-6, the complete variable domain is DAGVTQSPTHLIKTRGQQVTLRCSPKSGHDTVSWYQQALGQGPQFIFQYYEEEERQRGNFPDRFSGHQFPNYSSELNVNALLLGDSALYLCASSQDRRPHNSPLHFGNGTRLTVT.

This clone was recorded once. The V call is TRBV7-3, the J call TRBJ1-2; D might be TRBD1 (5 bases). V was trimmed by 0 bases and J by 2 bases, leaving 7 bases between them. In germline, CDR1 is SGHTA, CDR2 FQGTGA. CDR3 length: 14 residues. Written as DNA, the CDR3 is TGTGCCAGCAGCTTAACAGGGGACAACTATGGCTACACCTTC. As protein: CASSLTGDNYGYTF.

This chain connects TRBV9 to TRBJ1-3; D perhaps matches TRBD1 (6 bases). V dropped 4 bases and J dropped 14 bases, with 16 bases sitting between them. The CDR3 consists of 12 residues. Germline CDR1 is SGDLS and CDR2 is YYNGEE. DNA of the CDR3: TGTGCCAGCAGCAAGACAGGACCCGCGTTATATTTT. Translated: CASSKTGPALYF. Complete variable domain (other parts from reference TRBV9 and TRBJ1-3): DSGVTQTPKHLITATGQRVTLRCSPRSGDLSVYWYQQSLDQGLQFLIQYYNGEERAKGNILERFSAQQFPDLHSELNLSSLELGDSALYFCASSKTGPALYFGEGSWLTVV.

V usage is TRBV30 and J usage is TRBJ1-5; D is possibly TRBD1 (5 bases). This CDR3 is 14 amino acids long. V lost 0 bases to trimming and J lost 7 bases, with 13 bases between them. From germline, CDR1 is GTSNPN and CDR2 SVGIG (reference sequence). CDR3 DNA sequence: TGTGCCTGGAGTGTTCTGGTGGGGCGACAGCCCCAGCATTTT. Translated: CAWSVLVGRQPQHF.

This clone showed up just a few times. This chain uses TRBV19 with TRBJ2-7; 12 bases match TRBD2. The ends lost 8 bases at V and 6 bases at J; junction bases unmatched: 8. The CDR3 covers 14 residues. The V gene's germline CDR1 is LNHDA and CDR2 SQIVND (reference sequence). CDR3 DNA: TGTGCCAGTCGGACTAGCGGGGTCGGGAGCGAGCAGTACTTC. Protein: CASRTSGVGSEQYF. Full variable domain (outside the CDR3, taken from reference TRBV19 and TRBJ2-7): DGGITQSPKYLFRKEGQNVTLSCEQNLNHDAMYWYRQDPGQGLRLIYYSQIVNDFQKGDIAEGYSVSREKKESFPLTVTSAQKNPTAFYLCASRTSGVGSEQYFGPGTRLTVT.

V gene TRBV18 combines with J gene TRBJ1-1; 9 bases align to TRBD1. Germline lookup yields CDR1 KGHSH and CDR2 LQKENI. The trim removed 3 bases at V and 5 bases at J, leaving 10 bases unmatched. The CDR3 consists of 16 residues. CDR3 coding DNA: TGTGCCAGCTCACCTGGGACAGGGAGGTTGGAGACTGAAGCTTTCTTT. This codes for CASSPGTGRLETEAFF.

The V gene is TRBV5-6, the J gene TRBJ1-6; D not certain. CDR1 and CDR2 (germline): SGHDT, YYEEEE. V gave up 5 bases and J gave up 6 bases, with 12 bases separating them. The CDR3 has 14 residues. CDR3 sequence: CASRWGDVNSPLHF. CDR3 in DNA: TGTGCCAGCAGGTGGGGTGACGTTAATTCACCCCTCCACTTT. The whole variable domain, remainder taken from reference TRBV5-6 and TRBJ1-6, is DAGVTQSPTHLIKTRGQQVTLRCSPKSGHDTVSWYQQALGQGPQFIFQYYEEEERQRGNFPDRFSGHQFPNYSSELNVNALLLGDSALYLCASRWGDVNSPLHFGNGTRLTVT.

The J gene is TRBJ1-2, the V gene TRBV5-1; 10 positions agree with TRBD1. CDR3 length equals 13 residues. Germline trimming cut 0 bases from V and 8 bases from J; bases unmatched to any gene: 1. Germline CDR1 reads SGHRS; CDR2 reads YFSETQ. The CDR3 region has the DNA TGCGCCAGCAGCTTGGGGGACAGGGGCGGCTACACCTTC. Its translation: CASSLGDRGGYTF. Full variable domain (rest looked up from reference TRBV5-1 and TRBJ1-2): KAGVTQTPRYLIKTRGQQVTLSCSPISGHRSVSWYQQTPGQGLQFLFEYFSETQRNKGNFPGRFSGRQFSNSRSEMNVSTLELGDSALYLCASSLGDRGGYTFGSGTRLTVV.

The count of this clone is one. CDR3 amino acids: CASSSNRDYGYTF. CDR3 in DNA: TGTGCCAGCAGCTCGAACAGGGACTATGGCTACACCTTC. The rearrangement uses TRBV7-2 and TRBJ1-2, with D perhaps TRBD1 (6 bases). This CDR3 is built from 13 residues. Trimming took 4 bases from V and 3 from J, leaving 9 bases between them. Germline CDR1 SGHTA, CDR2 FQGNSA.

This clone was seen only once. The CDR3 DNA reads as TGTGCCAGCAGGGGACGGCCAACTAATGAAAAACTGTTTTTT. Translation gives CASRGRPTNEKLFF. The chain links TRBV6-1 to TRBJ1-4, with D maybe TRBD1 (5 bases). CDR3 length equals 14 residues. The germline V gene encodes CDR1 MNHNS and CDR2 SASEGT. V gave up 6 bases and J gave up 0 bases, with 8 bases separating them.

The chain carries TRBV28 and TRBJ1-6; tentatively, D is TRBD1 (5 bases). Germline lookup yields CDR1 MDHEN and CDR2 SYDVKM. Between the trimmed V and J ends, which lost 7 bases and 11 bases, there was a span of 21 bases. There are 15 residues in the CDR3. DNA of the CDR3: TGTGCCAGCAATACCCCCGCAGGGAGGTGGCCACCCCTCCACTTT. Translated: CASNTPAGRWPPLHF.

Note on this clone: Sequence at one end of the junction differs from germline and may be a read error. The CDR3, as DNA: TGTGCTAGCAGCTTAGGGCCGGCGGCGGGGGGACTCCTACAAGGTGAGCAGTTCTTC. Its translation is CASSLGPAAGGLLQGEQFF. The chain carries TRBV7-7 and TRBJ2-1; 8 bases are a match to TRBD2. The CDR3 has 19 amino acids. The germline V gene has CDR1 SSHAT and CDR2 FNYEAQ (reference sequence). Drawing the rest from reference TRBV7-7 and TRBJ2-1, the complete variable domain is GAGVSQSPRYKVTKRGQDVTLRCDPISSHATLYWYQQALGQGPEFLTYFNYEAQPDKSGLPSDRFSAERPEGSISTLTIQRTEQRDSAMYRCASSLGPAAGGLLQGEQFFGPGTRLTVL.

This chain's CDR3 is CASRLDSEGHEQYF. In DNA, the CDR3 is TGTGCCAGCAGATTGGACTCGGAGGGCCACGAGCAGTACTTC. The V call is TRBV28, the J call TRBJ2-7; tentatively, D is TRBD2 (6 bases). V was clipped by 6 bases and J by 5 bases, with 17 bases between them. CDR1 and CDR2 (germline): MDHEN, SYDVKM. The CDR3 spans 14 residues.

As concerns this clone: Additional DNA sequences in this sample encode the identical CDR3. The chain recombines TRBV29-1 with TRBJ2-5, with unresolved D. The ends were cut back, 4 bases at V and 1 base at J, with 7 bases in the middle. The germline V gene encodes CDR1 SQVTM and CDR2 ANQGSEA. The CDR3 is 12 amino acids. The CDR3 reads CSVVGSQETQYF. CDR3 bases: TGCAGCGTTGTAGGCAGCCAAGAGACCCAGTACTTC.

This rearrangement joins TRBV27 to TRBJ1-4; no firm D call. In germline, CDR1 is MNHEY, CDR2 SMNVEV (reference sequence). The CDR3 has 16 residues. Trimming removed 0 bases from V and 0 bases from J, with 8 bases in between. The CDR3 loop reads CASSLSIGSTNEKLFF. The DNA for the CDR3 is TGTGCCAGCAGTTTATCGATCGGCTCAACTAATGAAAAACTGTTTTTT.